This T cell receptor (beta chain) was retrieved from a study of brain T cells in children with intractable seizures. Study results and limitations: Patients' HCMV serostatus was unknown; virus specificity rests on CDR3 similarity alone. Absence of clones before surgery may stem from lower sequencing depth.

Sequencing was limited to surgery cases with top T cell transcript signatures in brain tissue. Pre-surgery treatment included at least one anti-epileptic drug. CDR1 SNHLY and CDR2 FYNNEI come from the germline V gene. V was shortened by 3 bases and J by 5 bases, with 8 bases between the two germline ends. This CDR3 comprises 14 residues. Profiling relied on immunoSEQ multiplex PCR, and the TCRdb table lists in-frame clones only, not all of them. The data hold about 80,000 clones, with about 90% observed a single time. There are a few counts of this clone. Its antigen is not known. This clonotype was sampled from a girl aged 2-10 years with Rasmussen encephalitis and intractable seizures. The sequenced sample was peripheral blood, obtained at surgery. The chain carries TRBV2 and TRBJ1-6; D is uncertain. The CDR3 region is CASSDTRDNSPLHF. In nucleotides, the CDR3 is TGTGCCAGCAGTGATACGAGGGATAATTCACCCCTCCACTTT. Using reference TRBV2 and TRBJ1-6 for the parts outside the CDR3, the full variable domain is EPEVTQTPSHQVTQMGQEVILRCVPISNHLYFYWYRQILGQKVEFLVSFYNNEISEKSEIFDDQFSVERPDGSNFTLKIRSTKLEDSAMYFCASSDTRDNSPLHFGNGTRLTVT.